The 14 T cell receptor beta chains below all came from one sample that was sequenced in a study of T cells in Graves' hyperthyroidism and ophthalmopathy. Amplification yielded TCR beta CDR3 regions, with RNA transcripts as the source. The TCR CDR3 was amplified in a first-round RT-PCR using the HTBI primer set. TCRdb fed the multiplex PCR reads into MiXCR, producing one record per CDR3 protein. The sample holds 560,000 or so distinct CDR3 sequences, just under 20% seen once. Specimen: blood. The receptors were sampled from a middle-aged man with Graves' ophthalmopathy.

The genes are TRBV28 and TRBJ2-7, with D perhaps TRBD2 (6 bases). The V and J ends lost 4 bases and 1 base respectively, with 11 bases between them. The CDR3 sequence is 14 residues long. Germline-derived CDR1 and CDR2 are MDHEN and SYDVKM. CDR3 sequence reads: CASSSGDFSYEQYF. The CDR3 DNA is TGTGCCAGCAGTTCCGGGGACTTTTCCTACGAGCAGTACTTC. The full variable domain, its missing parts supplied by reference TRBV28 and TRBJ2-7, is DVKVTQSSRYLVKRTGEKVFLECVQDMDHENMFWYRQDPGLGLRLIYFSYDVKMKEKGDIPEGYSVSREKKERFSLILESASTNQTSMYLCASSSGDFSYEQYFGPGTRLTVT.

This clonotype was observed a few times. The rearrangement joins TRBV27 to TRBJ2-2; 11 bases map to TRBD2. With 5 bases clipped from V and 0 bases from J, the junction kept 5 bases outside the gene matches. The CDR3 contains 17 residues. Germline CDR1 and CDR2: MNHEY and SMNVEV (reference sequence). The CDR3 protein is CASSLLAGVTNTGELFF. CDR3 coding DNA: TGTGCCAGCAGTCTACTAGCGGGAGTTACGAACACCGGGGAGCTGTTTTTT.

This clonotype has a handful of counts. DNA of the CDR3: TGTGCCAGCAGCTTAGAGGGACTAGCGATTATACCAGATACGCAGTATTTT. It translates to CASSLEGLAIIPDTQYF. The chain recombines TRBV11-2 with TRBJ2-3; 10 positions match TRBD2. The CDR3 sequence is 17 residues long. With V trimmed by 0 bases and J by 4 bases, 7 bases remained unmatched. Germline CDR1 SGHAT, CDR2 FQNNGV.

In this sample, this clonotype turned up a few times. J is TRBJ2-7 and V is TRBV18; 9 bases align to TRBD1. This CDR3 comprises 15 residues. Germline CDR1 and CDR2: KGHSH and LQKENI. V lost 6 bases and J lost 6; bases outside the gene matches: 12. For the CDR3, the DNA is TGTGCCAGCTCTCAAGACCCGGGACAGGGTCGCGAGCAGTACTTC. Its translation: CASSQDPGQGREQYF.

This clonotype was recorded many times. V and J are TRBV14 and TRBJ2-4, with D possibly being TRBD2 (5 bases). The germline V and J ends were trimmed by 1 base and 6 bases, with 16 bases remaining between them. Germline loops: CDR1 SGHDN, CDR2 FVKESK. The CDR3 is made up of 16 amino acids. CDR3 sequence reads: CASSQVGEHKGNIQYF. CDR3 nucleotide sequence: TGTGCCAGCAGCCAAGTGGGAGAACACAAGGGAAACATTCAGTACTTC.

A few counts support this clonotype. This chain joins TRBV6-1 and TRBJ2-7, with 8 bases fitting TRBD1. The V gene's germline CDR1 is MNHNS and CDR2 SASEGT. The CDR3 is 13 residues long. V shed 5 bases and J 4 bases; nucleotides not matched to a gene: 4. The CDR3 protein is CASSTDRGYEQYF. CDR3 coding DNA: TGTGCCAGCAGTACCGACAGGGGATACGAGCAGTACTTC.

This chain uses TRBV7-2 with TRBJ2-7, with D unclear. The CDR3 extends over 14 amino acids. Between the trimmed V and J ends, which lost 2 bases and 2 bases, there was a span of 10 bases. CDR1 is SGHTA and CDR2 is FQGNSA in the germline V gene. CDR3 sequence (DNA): TGTGCCAGCAGCTTAAGTCCCGGACCCTACGAGCAGTACTTC. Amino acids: CASSLSPGPYEQYF.

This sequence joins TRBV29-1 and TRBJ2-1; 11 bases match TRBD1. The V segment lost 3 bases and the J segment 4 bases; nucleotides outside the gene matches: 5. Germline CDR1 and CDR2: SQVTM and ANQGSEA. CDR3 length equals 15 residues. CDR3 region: CSVEPDRGLYNEQFF. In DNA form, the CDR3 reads TGCAGCGTTGAGCCGGACAGGGGGCTGTACAATGAGCAGTTCTTC.

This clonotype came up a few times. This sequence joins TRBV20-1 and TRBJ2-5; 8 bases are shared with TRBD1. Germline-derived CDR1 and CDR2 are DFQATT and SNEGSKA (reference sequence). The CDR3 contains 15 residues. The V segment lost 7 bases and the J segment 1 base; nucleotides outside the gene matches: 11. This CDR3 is CSVYPRTGSQETQYF. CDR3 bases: TGCAGTGTTTACCCTCGGACAGGGAGCCAAGAGACCCAGTACTTC.

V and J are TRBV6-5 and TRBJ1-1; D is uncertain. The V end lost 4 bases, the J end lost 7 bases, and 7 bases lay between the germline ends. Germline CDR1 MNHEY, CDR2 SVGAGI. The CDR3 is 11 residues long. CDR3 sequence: CASSSLIEAFF. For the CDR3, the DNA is TGTGCCAGCAGTTCTCTTATTGAAGCTTTCTTT.

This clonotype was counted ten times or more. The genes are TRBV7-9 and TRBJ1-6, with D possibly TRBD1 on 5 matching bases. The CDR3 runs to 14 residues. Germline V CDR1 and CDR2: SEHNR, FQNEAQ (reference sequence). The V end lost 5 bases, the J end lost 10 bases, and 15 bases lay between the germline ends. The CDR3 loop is CASSPQDARSPLHF. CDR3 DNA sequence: TGTGCCAGCAGCCCACAGGACGCGCGGTCACCCCTCCACTTT.

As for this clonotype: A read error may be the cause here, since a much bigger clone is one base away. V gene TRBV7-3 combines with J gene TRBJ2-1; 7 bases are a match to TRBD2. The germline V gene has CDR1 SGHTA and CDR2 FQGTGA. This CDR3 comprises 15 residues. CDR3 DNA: TGTGCCGGCAGCTTAGGGAGCGGGGCTTTCGATGAGCAGTTCTTC. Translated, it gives CAGSLGSGAFDEQFF.

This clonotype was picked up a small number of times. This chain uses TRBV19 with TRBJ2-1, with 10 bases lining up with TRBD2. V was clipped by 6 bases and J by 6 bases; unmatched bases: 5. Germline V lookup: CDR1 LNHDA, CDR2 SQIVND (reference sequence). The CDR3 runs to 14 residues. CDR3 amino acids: CASSFQRGGNEQFF. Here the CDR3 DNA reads TGTGCCAGTAGCTTTCAGCGGGGGGGCAATGAGCAGTTCTTC.

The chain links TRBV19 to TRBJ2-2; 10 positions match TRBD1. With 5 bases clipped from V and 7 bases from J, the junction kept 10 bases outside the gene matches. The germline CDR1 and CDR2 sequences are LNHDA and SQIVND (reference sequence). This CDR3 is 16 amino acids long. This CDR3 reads CASSLRQGALHGELFF. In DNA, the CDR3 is TGTGCCAGTAGTCTCCGACAGGGGGCGCTTCACGGGGAGCTGTTTTTT.